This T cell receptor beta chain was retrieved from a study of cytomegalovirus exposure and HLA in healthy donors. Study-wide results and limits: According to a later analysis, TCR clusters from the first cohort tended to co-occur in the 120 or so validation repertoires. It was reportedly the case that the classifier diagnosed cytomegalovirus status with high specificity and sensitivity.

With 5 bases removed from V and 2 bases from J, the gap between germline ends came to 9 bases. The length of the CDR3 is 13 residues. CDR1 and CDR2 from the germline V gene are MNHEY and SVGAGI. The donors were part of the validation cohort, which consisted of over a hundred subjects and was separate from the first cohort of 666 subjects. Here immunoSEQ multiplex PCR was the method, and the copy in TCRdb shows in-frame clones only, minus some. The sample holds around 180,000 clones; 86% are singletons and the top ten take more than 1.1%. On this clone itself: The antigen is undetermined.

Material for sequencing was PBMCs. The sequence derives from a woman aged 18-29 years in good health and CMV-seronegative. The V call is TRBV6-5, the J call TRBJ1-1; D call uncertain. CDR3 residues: CASSTTVNTEAFF. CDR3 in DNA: TGTGCCAGCAGTACAACAGTTAACACTGAAGCTTTCTTT.